The 23 T cell receptor beta chains in this list originate from one sample, sequenced in a study of blood T cell repertoires in COVID-19. Only in-frame clones appear in the TCRdb table, and some are missing; sequencing was by immunoSEQ multiplex PCR. The table lists fewer than 200,000 clones, 70% to 90% of them singletons. The sample was peripheral blood. These receptors were collected from a man in his forties who had recovered from COVID-19.

The V call is TRBV11-3, the J call TRBJ2-2, with a possible D match to TRBD1 (6 bases). The germline V gene encodes CDR1 SGHNT and CDR2 YENEEA. The CDR3 has 13 residues. V was clipped by 3 bases and J by 6 bases, with 8 bases between them. The CDR3 nucleotides read TGTGCCAGCAGCTTCCGGACAGCCGGGGAGCTGTTTTTT. It translates to CASSFRTAGELFF.

The chain carries TRBV6-6 and TRBJ2-2; 15 bases are a match to TRBD2. V shed 7 bases and J 6 bases; nucleotides not matched to a gene: 6. The CDR3 covers 16 residues. Germline V gene data show CDR1 as MNHNY and CDR2 as SVGAGI (reference sequence). In nucleotides, the CDR3 is TGTGCCAGCATCCAAGGACTAGCGGGAGGGCCCGGGGAGCTGTTTTTT. Translated: CASIQGLAGGPGELFF.

The rearrangement uses TRBV29-1 and TRBJ2-2, with TRBD1 matching over 7 bases. The V gene's germline CDR1 is SQVTM and CDR2 ANQGSEA. The trim removed 7 bases at V and 3 bases at J, leaving 11 bases unmatched. The CDR3 runs to 15 residues. CDR3 protein: CSASRQGLDTGELFF. The CDR3 region has the DNA TGCAGCGCCTCTAGACAGGGCTTGGACACCGGGGAGCTGTTTTTT.

This chain uses TRBV29-1 with TRBJ2-3; a weak D match, TRBD1 (6 bases). CDR1 SQVTM and CDR2 ANQGSEA come from the germline V gene. This CDR3 spans 17 amino acids. The V end lost 5 bases, the J end lost 4 bases, and 25 bases lay between the germline ends. The CDR3 spells CSVLGTVDRSGSDTQYF. The CDR3 region has the DNA TGCAGCGTTTTGGGAACTGTAGACAGGAGCGGCTCAGATACGCAGTATTTT.

The V call is TRBV23-1, the J call TRBJ1-1, with D uncertain. TRBV23-1 is labeled an ORF, and its function is uncertain. This CDR3 region has 16 residues. Trimming removed 3 bases from V and 2 bases from J, with 16 bases in between. This chain's CDR3 is CASSHLGERVNTEAFF. DNA of the CDR3: TGCGCCAGCAGTCATCTTGGGGAGAGGGTAAACACTGAAGCTTTCTTT.

V gene TRBV27 combines with J gene TRBJ2-5; 8 bases align to TRBD2. Germline V lookup: CDR1 MNHEY, CDR2 SMNVEV (reference sequence). The J segment lost 5 bases and the V segment lost 6 bases, leaving 5 bases of the junction unmatched. The CDR3 is 13 amino acids. In DNA form, the CDR3 reads TGTGCCAGCAGGGACAGCGGGAGTGAGACCCAGTACTTC. Protein product: CASRDSGSETQYF.

About this clone: This sample includes further DNA sequences coding for the same CDR3. DNA of the CDR3: TGTGCCAGTAGTCCTCAGGGATCTCAGCCCCAGCATTTT. This gives the protein CASSPQGSQPQHF. V and J are TRBV19 and TRBJ1-5, with D possibly TRBD1 on 5 matching bases. V lost 5 bases and J lost 6, with 11 bases in between. Germline loops: CDR1 LNHDA, CDR2 SQIVND (reference sequence). This CDR3 spans 13 amino acids.

V and J are TRBV5-4 and TRBJ2-3; tentatively, D is TRBD2 (5 bases). The CDR3 has 13 amino acids. The germline gives CDR1 SGHNT, CDR2 YYREEE (reference sequence). V was shortened by 4 bases and J by 3 bases, with 9 bases between the two germline ends. CDR3 region: CASSPGITDTQYF. In nucleotides, the CDR3 is TGTGCCAGCAGCCCGGGGATTACAGATACGCAGTATTTT.

The J gene is TRBJ2-7, the V gene TRBV20-1; a possible D gene is TRBD2 (6 bases). V gave up 2 bases and J gave up 12 bases, with 14 bases separating them. The CDR3 extends over 11 amino acids. CDR1 DFQATT and CDR2 SNEGSKA come from the germline V gene (reference sequence). Written as DNA, the CDR3 is TGCAGTGCTAGAAAAGGCGGGGCCACGTACTTC. This encodes CSARKGGATYF.

The chain couples TRBV30 to TRBJ2-7; weak D call: TRBD1 (6 bases). Germline CDR1 and CDR2: GTSNPN and SVGIG (reference sequence). The CDR3 is made up of 15 amino acids. Deletions cut 3 bases from V and 3 bases from J, with 18 bases between. In DNA form, the CDR3 reads TGTGCCTGGAGCCCTATTTGGGGACAAGACTACGAGCAGTACTTC. As protein: CAWSPIWGQDYEQYF.

The chain combines TRBV4-2 with TRBJ2-7, with TRBD2 identical over 7 bases. Germline loops: CDR1 LGHNA, CDR2 YNFKEQ. V lost 1 base to trimming and J lost 7 bases; unmatched junction nucleotides: 25. CDR3 length: 20 residues. In nucleotides, the CDR3 is TGTGCCAGCAGCCAAGTTCCGTGGACGGGCTGGACTAGTTTACAACTTGAGCAGTACTTC. Protein sequence: CASSQVPWTGWTSLQLEQYF.

This chain connects TRBV30 to TRBJ2-7; 7 bases align to TRBD2. Germline trimming cut 6 bases from V and 0 bases from J; bases unmatched to any gene: 8. Germline assignment: CDR1 GTSNPN and CDR2 SVGIG (reference sequence). CDR3 length: 14 residues. DNA of the CDR3: TGTGCCTGTGGGGAGGGGCTAAGCTCCTACGAGCAGTACTTC. Its translation is CACGEGLSSYEQYF.

This chain connects TRBV9 to TRBJ2-2; no reliable D call. Germline V lookup: CDR1 SGDLS, CDR2 YYNGEE. Trimming cost V 0 bases and J 6 bases, with 3 bases left between them. The CDR3 is 12 amino acids. CDR3 amino acids: CASSVASGELFF. CDR3 bases: TGTGCCAGCAGCGTAGCTTCCGGGGAGCTGTTTTTT.

The V gene is TRBV27, the J gene TRBJ2-1, with 13 bases fitting TRBD2. The CDR3 runs to 18 residues. The germline CDR1 and CDR2 sequences are MNHEY and SMNVEV (reference sequence). The V segment lost 7 bases and the J segment 0 bases; nucleotides outside the gene matches: 9. The CDR3, as DNA: TGTGCCAGCAAGAGCCGACTAGCGGGAGGACGCTCCTACAATGAGCAGTTCTTC. It codes for CASKSRLAGGRSYNEQFF.

This rearrangement joins TRBV19 to TRBJ2-2; maybe TRBD2 (7 bases). The CDR3 length is 14 residues. Trimming removed 3 bases at V and 5 bases at J, with 10 bases between. From germline, CDR1 is LNHDA and CDR2 SQIVND (reference sequence). This chain's CDR3 is CASSIGGTTGELFF. Written as DNA, the CDR3 is TGTGCCAGTAGTATCGGGGGGACAACCGGGGAGCTGTTTTTT.

The chain couples TRBV5-5 to TRBJ2-7, with TRBD2 identical over 7 bases. The CDR3 covers 16 residues. The germline CDR1 and CDR2 sequences are SGHKS and YYEKEE (reference sequence). V was pared by 1 base and J by 4 bases, with 11 bases of the junction left unmatched. CDR3 protein: CASSLNFLAVEYEQYF. CDR3 bases: TGTGCCAGCAGCTTGAATTTCCTAGCGGTTGAGTACGAGCAGTACTTC.

CDR3 coding DNA: TGTGCCAGCAGCTCACTAGCGGGAGTGAATGAGCAGTTCTTC. It translates to CASSSLAGVNEQFF. The V call is TRBV5-6, the J call TRBJ2-1; 11 positions agree with TRBD2. The CDR3 has 14 residues. With 3 bases clipped from V and 7 bases from J, the junction kept 3 bases outside the gene matches. From germline, CDR1 is SGHDT and CDR2 YYEEEE. The whole variable domain, filled in from reference TRBV5-6 and TRBJ2-1, reads DAGVTQSPTHLIKTRGQQVTLRCSPKSGHDTVSWYQQALGQGPQFIFQYYEEEERQRGNFPDRFSGHQFPNYSSELNVNALLLGDSALYLCASSSLAGVNEQFFGPGTRLTVL.

The rearrangement uses TRBV2 and TRBJ1-3, with 7 positions matching TRBD1. Germline values: CDR1 SNHLY, CDR2 FYNNEI. J lost 2 bases, V lost 6 bases, and 4 bases had no gene match. This CDR3 region has 14 residues. The CDR3 here is CASRVDRAGNTIYF. The CDR3 region has the DNA TGTGCCAGCAGAGTTGACAGGGCTGGAAACACCATATATTTT.

The CDR3, as DNA: TGCGCCAGCAGCCTCAGGGGGCTGGATGAAAAACTGTTTTTT. It yields the protein CASSLRGLDEKLFF. V usage is TRBV5-1 and J usage is TRBJ1-4, with 8 nucleotides matching TRBD1. Germline V gives CDR1 SGHRS, CDR2 YFSETQ. V lost 4 bases and J lost 6; bases outside the gene matches: 5. The CDR3 consists of 14 residues.

The chain employs TRBV12-5 and TRBJ2-3, with D unresolved. Trimming shortened V by 6 bases and J by 6 bases, and 19 bases separated the two germline ends. CDR1 and CDR2 (germline): LGHNT, FRNRAP. The CDR3 contains 15 residues. CDR3 amino acids: CASGRAPLVSDTQYF. The DNA for the CDR3 is TGTGCTAGTGGCCGCGCACCATTAGTGAGCGATACGCAGTATTTT.

This chain uses TRBV27 with TRBJ2-2; tentatively, D is TRBD2 (6 bases). CDR1 and CDR2 from the germline V gene are MNHEY and SMNVEV (reference sequence). The CDR3 loop spans 12 amino acids. The V gene lost 2 bases and the J gene lost 13 bases, with 11 bases spanning the gap. CDR3 residues: CASSLGQGGLFF. The CDR3 DNA sequence: TGTGCCAGCAGTTTAGGCCAGGGAGGGCTGTTTTTT.

V gene TRBV19 combines with J gene TRBJ2-7; D is unresolved. Germline CDR1 LNHDA, CDR2 SQIVND (reference sequence). This CDR3 is built from 14 residues. V dropped 5 bases and J dropped 0 bases, with 11 bases sitting between them. The CDR3 spells CASSASVSSYEQYF. CDR3 DNA: TGTGCCAGTAGTGCCTCCGTTAGCTCCTACGAGCAGTACTTC.

This clone has just a few counts. The chain joins TRBV30 to TRBJ2-5; D gene unclear. The CDR3 contains 13 residues. CDR1 and CDR2 from the germline V gene are GTSNPN and SVGIG (reference sequence). Trimming left V 2 bases short and J 3 bases short, with 10 bases between. This CDR3 is CAWSPWSEETQYF. The DNA of the CDR3 is TGTGCCTGGAGTCCCTGGAGTGAAGAGACCCAGTACTTC.